This TCR beta chain was obtained from a study of CD8 T cells in Susac syndrome. TEMRA cells were FACS-enriched and CD8+ and CD4+ T cells negatively isolated. This clonotype was seen more than once but under ten times. The CDR3 runs 11 residues. The V and J ends lost 3 bases and 5 bases respectively, with 3 bases between them. Random hexamers were used to reverse transcribe the RNA input (about 0.5 to 1 ug). TCRdb re-called the immunoSEQ multiplex PCR reads with MiXCR, one entry per CDR3 protein. The sample carries some 240,000 distinct CDR3 sequences, almost 97% recorded once. V and J are TRBV12-3 or TRBV12-4 and TRBJ2-3; unclear D gene. This receptor was taken from a human donor with Susac syndrome. Sequencing input: CD4+ T cells from PBMCs. CDR3 in DNA: TGTGCCAGCAGTTTGGTAGATACGCAGTATTTT. Translating gives CASSLVDTQYF.